The rows below give T cell receptor beta chains drawn from one sample of a study of blood T cell repertoires in COVID-19. Here immunoSEQ multiplex PCR was the method, and the copy in TCRdb shows in-frame clones only, minus some. Of 270,000 or so clones listed, around 89% are singletons. Material for sequencing was PBMCs or T cells enriched from blood (not recorded which). These receptors were obtained from a woman aged 40 to 50 with acute COVID-19. Both conserved end residues are part of each CDR3. The D gene is left open where the match is weak. Clone size is given for some rows only: seen once, a few or many times, or a class if the clone is expanded.

d_call,v_call,clone_size,j_call,cdr3_aa,cdr3_nt
NA,TRBV9,NA,TRBJ1-1,CASSGHDRYTEAFF,TGTGCCAGCAGCGGTCACGACAGATACACTGAAGCTTTCTTT
NA,TRBV9,few,TRBJ2-3,CASSVSPHSDTDTQYF,TGTGCCAGCAGCGTTTCCCCTCATAGCGACACAGATACGCAGTATTTT
NA,TRBV28,NA,TRBJ2-7,CASSFEEQYF,TGTGCCAGCAGTTTTGAGGAGCAGTACTTC
TRBD1,TRBV16,NA,TRBJ1-3,CASSQTGQGISGNTIYF,TGTGCCAGCAGCCAAACGGGACAGGGAATATCTGGAAACACCATATATTTT
NA,TRBV28,NA,TRBJ1-5,CASSLGGNSNQPQHF,TGTGCCAGCAGTTTGGGAGGGAATAGCAATCAGCCCCAGCATTTT
NA,TRBV18,NA,TRBJ1-1,CASSPPGQGRYTEAFF,TGTGCCAGCTCACCACCGGGGCAGGGGCGATATACTGAAGCTTTCTTT
NA,TRBV5-1,NA,TRBJ2-2,CASSPNLANTGELFF,TGCGCCAGCAGCCCCAACCTAGCCAACACCGGGGAGCTGTTTTTT
TRBD1,TRBV2,NA,TRBJ2-7,CASRDDRAYEQYF,TGTGCCAGCAGAGACGACAGGGCCTACGAGCAGTACTTC
TRBD2,TRBV3-1/TRBV3-2,NA,TRBJ2-7,CASSQGLAGGPYDEQYF,TGTGCCAGCAGCCAAGGGCTAGCGGGAGGGCCTTATGACGAGCAGTACTTC
NA,TRBV5-1,NA,TRBJ2-3,CASSGGNTDTQYF,TGCGCCAGCAGCGGGGGGAACACAGATACGCAGTATTTT
TRBD1,TRBV24-1,NA,TRBJ1-3,CATSDPQDRGNTIYF,TGTGCCACCAGTGACCCTCAGGACAGGGGAAACACCATATATTTT
NA,TRBV6-5,NA,TRBJ2-2,CASSYSWGEYNGELFF,TGTGCCAGCAGTTACAGCTGGGGGGAATACAACGGGGAGCTGTTTTTT
NA,TRBV5-1,NA,TRBJ1-2,CASSLSPADSYGYTF,TGCGCCAGCAGCTTGTCCCCCGCGGATTCCTATGGCTACACCTTC
TRBD2,TRBV4-2,NA,TRBJ2-4,CASSQDGTSGIENIQYF,TGTGCCAGCAGCCAAGACGGGACTAGCGGGATTGAAAACATTCAGTACTTC
NA,TRBV24-1,NA,TRBJ2-1,CATSAAPQGPGGQFF,TGTGCCACCAGTGCGGCCCCACAGGGCCCTGGGGGGCAGTTCTTC
TRBD2,TRBV30,NA,TRBJ2-1,CAWAGTNNNEQFF,TGTGCCTGGGCCGGGACTAACAACAATGAGCAGTTCTTC
TRBD1,TRBV19,NA,TRBJ1-1,CASTQDRASTEAFF,TGTGCCAGTACTCAGGACAGGGCCTCCACTGAAGCTTTCTTT
NA,TRBV7-6,NA,TRBJ2-1,CASRGRSDNEQFF,TGTGCCAGCAGAGGGAGGTCAGACAATGAGCAGTTCTTC
NA,TRBV7-9,NA,TRBJ1-6,CASSSAGGSSYNSPLHF,TGTGCCAGCAGCTCCGCGGGGGGAAGCTCCTATAATTCACCCCTCCACTTT
NA,TRBV13,NA,TRBJ1-2,CASSLGLRSNYGYTF,TGTGCCAGCAGCTTAGGTCTCCGGTCTAACTATGGCTACACCTTC
TRBD1,TRBV9,NA,TRBJ1-2,CASSVVGDRGHGYTF,TGTGCCAGCAGCGTAGTCGGGGACAGGGGGCACGGCTACACCTTC
TRBD2,TRBV5-4,once,TRBJ2-1,CASSEPGLAGVGEQFF,TGTGCCAGCAGCGAGCCAGGGCTAGCGGGAGTTGGTGAGCAGTTCTTC
NA,TRBV6-5,NA,TRBJ1-1,CASSMDRNTEAFF,TGTGCCAGCAGTATGGACAGGAACACTGAAGCTTTCTTT